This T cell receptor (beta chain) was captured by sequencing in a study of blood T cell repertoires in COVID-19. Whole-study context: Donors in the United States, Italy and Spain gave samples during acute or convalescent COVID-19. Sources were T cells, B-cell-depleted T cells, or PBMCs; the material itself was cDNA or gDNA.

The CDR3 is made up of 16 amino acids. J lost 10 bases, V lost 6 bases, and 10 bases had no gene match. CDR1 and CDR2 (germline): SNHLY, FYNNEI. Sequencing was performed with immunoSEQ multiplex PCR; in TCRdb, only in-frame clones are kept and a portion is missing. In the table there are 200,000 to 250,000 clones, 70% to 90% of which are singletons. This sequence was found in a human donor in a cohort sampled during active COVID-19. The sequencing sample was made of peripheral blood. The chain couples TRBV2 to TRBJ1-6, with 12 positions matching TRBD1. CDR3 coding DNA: TGTGCCAGCAGAGGAATCGGGACAGGGGGCGACTCACCCCTCCACTTT. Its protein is CASRGIGTGGDSPLHF. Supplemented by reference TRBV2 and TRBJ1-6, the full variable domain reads EPEVTQTPSHQVTQMGQEVILRCVPISNHLYFYWYRQILGQKVEFLVSFYNNEISEKSEIFDDQFSVERPDGSNFTLKIRSTKLEDSAMYFCASRGIGTGGDSPLHFGNGTRLTVT.